These 22 T cell receptor beta chains were sequenced from one sample in a study of human T cells and chemical hapten exposure. Time point denoted: patch test 1, 2 weeks after DPC sensitization. Treatment in this sample: therapeutic diphenylcyclopropenone sensitization with weekly scalp DPC. The authors' total RNA extraction used unfractionated whole blood. TCRdb fed the RACE reads into MiXCR, producing one record per CDR3 protein. Of roughly 34,000 distinct CDR3 sequences listed, more than 6% were seen once; the top ten hold roughly 9.2%. This specimen consisted of whole blood, obtained in connection with sensitization to the hapten diphenylcyclopropenone (DPC). The source is a woman aged 30 to 39 with alopecia areata. Some clones in this sample may be carry-over from other donors' samples.

This clonotype has only a few counts. This sequence joins TRBV12-3 or TRBV12-4 and TRBJ1-6; no reliable D call. The germline V and J ends were trimmed by 2 bases and 8 bases, with 13 bases remaining between them. The CDR3 consists of 15 residues. The CDR3 spells CASSLSVSSYSPLHF. For the CDR3, the DNA is TGTGCCAGCAGTTTATCAGTCAGTTCGTATTCACCCCTCCACTTT.

V usage is TRBV27 and J usage is TRBJ2-5, with 11 bases matching TRBD2. Germline-derived CDR1 and CDR2 are MNHEY and SMNVEV (reference sequence). V lost 3 bases to trimming and J lost 4 bases; unmatched junction nucleotides: 1. CDR3 size: 14 residues. The CDR3 sequence: CASSFLAGGETQYF. In nucleotides, the CDR3 is TGTGCCAGCAGTTTTCTAGCGGGGGGAGAGACCCAGTACTTC.

With respect to this clonotype: A read error may be the cause here, since a much bigger clone is one base away. The rearrangement joins TRBV7-2 to TRBJ1-5; D ambiguous. The CDR3 runs 13 residues. Germline CDR1 is SGHTA and CDR2 is FQGNSA. V was pared by 1 base and J by 6 bases, with 7 bases between. CDR3 residues: CASSLVWAQPQHF. DNA of the CDR3: TGTGCCAGCAGCTTAGTTTGGGCTCAGCCCCAGCATTTT.

The V gene is TRBV30, the J gene TRBJ2-6; D tentatively fits TRBD1 or TRBD2 (5 bases each). The CDR3 length is 15 residues. V dropped 4 bases and J dropped 0 bases, with 10 bases sitting between them. The germline gives CDR1 GTSNPN, CDR2 SVGIG (reference sequence). The CDR3 bases are TGTGCCTGGATCGGGGCCAACTCTGGGGCCAACGTCCTGACTTTC. It codes for CAWIGANSGANVLTF.

The V and J genes are TRBV19 and TRBJ2-5, with D unresolved. The V and J ends lost 8 bases and 1 base respectively, with 14 bases between them. Germline CDR1 reads LNHDA; CDR2 reads SQIVND (reference sequence). The CDR3 spans 14 residues. The CDR3 loop reads CASAPIDSQETQYF. The CDR3 bases are TGTGCCAGTGCCCCCATCGATAGCCAAGAGACCCAGTACTTC.

This clonotype has just a few counts. The gene calls are TRBV7-9 and TRBJ2-3; 9 nucleotides match TRBD2. Germline V CDR1 and CDR2: SEHNR, FQNEAQ (reference sequence). V trimming: 5 bases; J trimming: 5 bases; junction bases outside the gene matches: 5. The CDR3 has 14 residues. CDR3 sequence reads: CASSPGLAVDTQYF. The CDR3 DNA sequence: TGTGCCAGCAGCCCGGGACTAGCTGTAGATACGCAGTATTTT.

This clonotype was counted ten times or more. The junction and the germline gene differ at one end; a read error may be behind it. CDR3 amino acids: CASSLGLAGDTQYF. The CDR3 nucleotides are TGTGCTAGCAGCCTGGGACTAGCGGGAGATACGCAGTATTTT. The J gene is TRBJ2-3, the V gene TRBV7-7, with 12 bases matching TRBD2. Per the germline V gene, CDR1 is SSHAT and CDR2 is FNYEAQ (reference sequence). The CDR3 is 14 residues long. The entire variable domain, with the rest obtained from reference TRBV7-7 and TRBJ2-3, is as follows: GAGVSQSPRYKVTKRGQDVTLRCDPISSHATLYWYQQALGQGPEFLTYFNYEAQPDKSGLPSDRFSAERPEGSISTLTIQRTEQRDSAMYRCASSLGLAGDTQYFGPGTRLTVL.

This clonotype was seen repeatedly, ten times or more. V is TRBV6-5 and J is TRBJ2-7; the D call may be TRBD1 or TRBD2 (6 bases each). Deletions cut 6 bases from V and 6 bases from J, with 24 bases between. Germline loops: CDR1 MNHEY, CDR2 SVGAGI. There are 16 residues in the CDR3. The CDR3 spells CASRPLGGRKVGEQYF. CDR3 DNA: TGTGCCAGCAGACCCCTTGGGGGGCGAAAAGTCGGCGAGCAGTACTTC.

This clonotype was recorded many times. V and J are TRBV28 and TRBJ1-1; TRBD1 might be the D (5 bases). Trimming took 6 bases from V and 3 from J, leaving 23 bases between them. In germline, CDR1 is MDHEN, CDR2 SYDVKM. This CDR3 is built from 17 residues. This CDR3 reads CASSPLDRAAHHTEAFF. CDR3 in DNA: TGTGCCAGCAGCCCCTTAGACAGAGCCGCCCATCACACTGAAGCTTTCTTT.

The chain carries TRBV7-9 and TRBJ2-7; TRBD2 matches at 8 bases. This CDR3 is 16 amino acids long. The trim removed 2 bases at V and 0 bases at J, leaving 6 bases unmatched. CDR1 and CDR2 from the germline V gene are SEHNR and FQNEAQ (reference sequence). The DNA of the CDR3 is TGTGCCAGCAGCTTATTGGCGGGGACTAGCTCCTACGAGCAGTACTTC. Its protein product is CASSLLAGTSSYEQYF.

In its sample, this clonotype was seen many times. The genes are TRBV28 and TRBJ1-5; D is undetermined. The germline V gene encodes CDR1 MDHEN and CDR2 SYDVKM. Trimming shortened V by 6 bases and J by 0 bases, and 18 bases separated the two germline ends. The CDR3 length is 17 residues. This chain's CDR3 is CASSPVEKDYSNQPQHF. DNA of the CDR3: TGTGCCAGCAGCCCCGTCGAGAAGGATTATAGCAATCAGCCCCAGCATTTT.

This clonotype was seen repeatedly, ten times or more. The gene calls are TRBV28 and TRBJ1-5; D unclear. Looked up from germline, CDR1 is MDHEN and CDR2 is SYDVKM. The CDR3 spans 13 residues. The V gene lost 7 bases and the J gene lost 7 bases, with 14 bases spanning the gap. The CDR3 protein is CASMTLPGQPQHF. The DNA of the CDR3 is TGTGCCAGCATGACCCTACCCGGCCAGCCCCAGCATTTT.

This clonotype was counted a few times. The chain couples TRBV6-2 or TRBV6-3 to TRBJ1-1; D is possibly TRBD1 (5 bases). Germline loops: CDR1 MNHEY, CDR2 SVGEGT. The CDR3 contains 13 residues. V lost 4 bases, J lost 6 bases, and 12 bases lay in between. CDR3 protein: CASSWVGGAEAFF. The CDR3 bases are TGTGCCAGCAGTTGGGTCGGGGGGGCTGAAGCTTTCTTT.

The V call is TRBV7-2, the J call TRBJ2-3; weak D call: TRBD1 (5 bases). V was cut by 1 base and J by 2 bases, with 7 bases left in between. Germline loops: CDR1 SGHTA, CDR2 FQGNSA. The length of the CDR3 is 14 residues. The CDR3 reads CASSLEGYTDTQYF. CDR3 DNA sequence: TGTGCCAGCAGCTTAGAGGGGTACACAGATACGCAGTATTTT.

This clonotype was recorded a few times. V is TRBV15 and J is TRBJ2-7, with D tentatively TRBD1 (6 bases). Germline V gene data show CDR1 as LNHNV and CDR2 as YYDKDF (reference sequence). The CDR3 consists of 14 residues. V lost 8 bases and J 3 bases, leaving 17 bases between the germline ends. The CDR3 spells CATARREQGYEQYF. CDR3 coding DNA: TGTGCCACCGCCCGCAGGGAACAGGGCTACGAGCAGTACTTC.

This clonotype came up many times. The chain carries TRBV29-1 and TRBJ2-3; 14 bases are a match to TRBD2. CDR3 length: 15 amino acids. Looked up from germline, CDR1 is SQVTM and CDR2 is ANQGSEA. V lost 7 bases, J lost 2 bases, and 5 bases stayed unmatched. Here the CDR3 DNA reads TGCAGCGGAGGGACTAGCGGGGGTCCCACAGATACGCAGTATTTT. Translation gives CSGGTSGGPTDTQYF.

The chain uses TRBV2 and TRBJ2-7; 8 nucleotides line up with TRBD1. V dropped 7 bases and J dropped 9; count of bases not matched to a gene: 8. The CDR3 length is 12 residues. The germline gives CDR1 SNHLY, CDR2 FYNNEI. The CDR3 nucleotides are TGTGCCAGCATAGCACAGGGGGGCGTGCAGTACTTC. Its protein is CASIAQGGVQYF.

This clonotype was picked up many times. CDR3 amino acids: CASSQMGQGHQPQHF. The CDR3 DNA is TGCGCCAGCAGCCAGATGGGACAGGGTCATCAGCCCCAGCATTTT. V and J are TRBV4-1 and TRBJ1-5, with 9 bases that match TRBD1. Unmatched junction bases numbered 5, after V lost 3 bases and J lost 5 bases. Germline lookup yields CDR1 MGHRA and CDR2 YSYEKL. The CDR3 length is 15 residues.

This clonotype was seen ten or more times. The chain is built from TRBV24-1 and TRBJ2-6, with TRBD2 matching 7 bases. V shed 3 bases and J 0 bases; nucleotides not matched to a gene: 4. The CDR3 extends over 17 amino acids. Germline lookup yields CDR1 KGHDR and CDR2 SFDVKD. The CDR3 reads CATSDRGGASGANVLTF. CDR3 sequence (DNA): TGTGCCACCAGTGATCGGGGAGGGGCCTCTGGGGCCAACGTCCTGACTTTC.

This clonotype was observed at least ten times. J is TRBJ2-7 and V is TRBV12-3 or TRBV12-4, with D maybe TRBD2 (6 bases). V dropped 6 bases and J dropped 6 bases, with 18 bases sitting between them. The CDR3 runs to 14 residues. In DNA, the CDR3 is TGTGCCAGCAGGGTCGATCGGGGAGGACGCGAGCAGTACTTC. It yields the protein CASRVDRGGREQYF.

This clonotype was observed many times. This chain links TRBV2 with TRBJ2-3; D uncertain. CDR1 and CDR2 from the germline V gene are SNHLY and FYNNEI. This CDR3 spans 13 amino acids. V gave up 7 bases and J gave up 2 bases, with 10 bases separating them. In DNA form, the CDR3 reads TGTGCCAGCAATGGGCAATACACAGATACGCAGTATTTT. Translated: CASNGQYTDTQYF.

This clonotype was seen a few times. The rearrangement joins TRBV5-1 to TRBJ2-3, with no clear D. There are 13 residues in the CDR3. Germline V lookup: CDR1 SGHRS, CDR2 YFSETQ. V gave up 0 bases and J gave up 4 bases, with 6 bases separating them. In DNA form, the CDR3 reads TGCGCCAGCAGCTTGGAGACTCCAGATACGCAGTATTTT. As protein: CASSLETPDTQYF.